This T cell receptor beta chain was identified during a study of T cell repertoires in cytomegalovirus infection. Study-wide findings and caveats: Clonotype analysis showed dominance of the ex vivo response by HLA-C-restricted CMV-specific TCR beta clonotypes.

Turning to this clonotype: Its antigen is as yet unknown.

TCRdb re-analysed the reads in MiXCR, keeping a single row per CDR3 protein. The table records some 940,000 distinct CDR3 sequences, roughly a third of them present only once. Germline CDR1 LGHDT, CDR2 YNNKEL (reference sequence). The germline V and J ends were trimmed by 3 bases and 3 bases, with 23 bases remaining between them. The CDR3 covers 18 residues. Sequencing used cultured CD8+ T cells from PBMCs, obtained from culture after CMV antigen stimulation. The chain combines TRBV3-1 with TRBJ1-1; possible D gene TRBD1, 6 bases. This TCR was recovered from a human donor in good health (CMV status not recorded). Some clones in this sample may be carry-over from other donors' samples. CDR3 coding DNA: TGTGCCAGCAGCCAGCCCACAGGGCTTCGGGCTGAGGACACTGAAGCTTTCTTT. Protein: CASSQPTGLRAEDTEAFF.